Below, 12 T cell receptor beta chains from the same sample are listed, as sequenced in a study of T cells after posttransplantation cyclophosphamide. Measured with immunoSEQ multiplex PCR; TCRdb has only the in-frame clones, and not every one. The sample shows tens of thousands of clones, 85% to 90% of them seen only once. The sample consisted of PBMCs. These TCRs come from a man aged 25-45 years with a blood cancer, CMV-positive, and with a related stem cell donor.

The chain joins TRBV7-8 to TRBJ1-4; 7 nucleotides agree with TRBD1. Germline V CDR1 and CDR2: SGHVS, FQNEAQ. This CDR3 comprises 16 residues. The ends lost 2 bases at V and 3 bases at J; junction bases unmatched: 6. This CDR3 reads CASSLFDREANEKLFF. The CDR3 DNA sequence: TGTGCCAGCAGCTTATTCGACAGGGAAGCTAATGAAAAACTGTTTTTT.

The chain carries TRBV7-3 and TRBJ2-5, with 12 bases aligning to TRBD2. Germline loops: CDR1 SGHTA, CDR2 FQGTGA. There are 16 residues in the CDR3. V trimming: 2 bases; J trimming: 4 bases; junction bases outside the gene matches: 5. CDR3 in DNA: TGTGCCAGCAGCTTATCTAGCGGGAGGGCCGGAGAGACCCAGTACTTC. It specifies CASSLSSGRAGETQYF. The full variable domain, rest sourced from reference TRBV7-3 and TRBJ2-5, is GAGVSQTPSNKVTEKGKYVELRCDPISGHTALYWYRQSLGQGPEFLIYFQGTGAADDSGLPNDRFFAVRPEGSVSTLKIQRTERGDSAVYLCASSLSSGRAGETQYFGPGTRLLVL.

This rearrangement joins TRBV27 to TRBJ2-5; D gene unclear. The germline CDR1 and CDR2 sequences are MNHEY and SMNVEV (reference sequence). The CDR3 consists of 13 residues. Deletions cut 5 bases from V and 2 bases from J, with 9 bases between. The DNA of the CDR3 is TGTGCCAGCAGTCCGCAGTTACAAGAGACCCAGTACTTC. Protein sequence: CASSPQLQETQYF.

This chain uses TRBV4-3 with TRBJ2-3; 8 nucleotides agree with TRBD1. The V gene's germline CDR1 is LGHNA and CDR2 YSLEER. The CDR3 length is 16 residues. Unmatched junction bases numbered 9, after V lost 3 bases and J lost 4 bases. CDR3 region: CASSQQPGQGADTQYF. CDR3 sequence (DNA): TGCGCCAGCAGCCAGCAACCCGGACAGGGCGCAGATACGCAGTATTTT.

This sequence joins TRBV29-1 and TRBJ1-2; 7 nucleotides agree with TRBD1. The CDR3 loop spans 16 amino acids. Germline V gene sequence: CDR1 SQVTM, CDR2 ANQGSEA. J was trimmed by 7 bases and V by 1 base; bases with no gene match: 15. Here the CDR3 reads CSVEVTGTASGVGYTF. Written as DNA, the CDR3 is TGCAGCGTTGAAGTTACCGGGACAGCGAGCGGCGTTGGCTACACCTTC.

In its sample, this clone was seen once. This chain joins TRBV6-5 and TRBJ2-1, with 8 bases lining up with TRBD1. Germline lookup yields CDR1 MNHEY and CDR2 SVGAGI. After removal of 2 bases from V and 10 bases from J, the junction contained 4 bases not matched to a gene. This CDR3 has 13 residues. CDR3 in amino acids: CASSYTTGGEQFF. The CDR3 coding sequence is TGTGCCAGCAGTTACACAACAGGGGGAGAGCAGTTCTTC.

The gene calls are TRBV7-2 and TRBJ2-5; D remains unclear. The V end lost 3 bases, the J end lost 1 base, and 9 bases lay between the germline ends. This CDR3 is built from 14 residues. CDR1 and CDR2 (germline): SGHTA, FQGNSA. Here the CDR3 reads CASSFSSAQETQYF. Written as DNA, the CDR3 is TGTGCCAGCAGCTTCAGTTCTGCCCAAGAGACCCAGTACTTC.

V gene TRBV27 combines with J gene TRBJ2-7; possibly TRBD1 for D (6 bases). CDR3 length: 15 residues. From germline, CDR1 is MNHEY and CDR2 SMNVEV (reference sequence). V shed 5 bases and J shed 4 bases, with 18 bases lying between them. DNA for the CDR3: TGTGCCAGCAGTGAGCAAGGGGGTTTTGGGTACGAGCAGTACTTC. Translating it yields CASSEQGGFGYEQYF.

In its sample, this clone was seen a few times. V gene TRBV6-4 combines with J gene TRBJ2-6, with 10 bases identical to TRBD2. The junction had 0 bases not matched to a gene; V was cut back by 4 bases and J by 0 bases. This CDR3 has 16 residues. CDR1 and CDR2 (germline): MRHNA, SNTAGT. This chain's CDR3 is CASSGTSGSGANVLTF. The CDR3 nucleotides are TGTGCCAGCAGTGGGACTAGCGGCTCTGGGGCCAACGTCCTGACTTTC.

V is TRBV9 and J is TRBJ2-3, with TRBD2 matching over 9 bases. The CDR3 runs 18 residues. Germline V gene sequence: CDR1 SGDLS, CDR2 YYNGEE. V was clipped by 4 bases and J by 4 bases; unmatched bases: 16. The CDR3 DNA is TGTGCCAGCAGCCTTAGTAGCGGTAGCGGGAGTCTTCCAGATACGCAGTATTTT. Translated: CASSLSSGSGSLPDTQYF.

CDR3 protein: CASSIIKGTDTQYF. The CDR3 coding sequence is TGTGCCAGTAGTATAATCAAGGGGACAGATACGCAGTATTTT. The J gene is TRBJ2-3, the V gene TRBV19; D is perhaps TRBD1 (5 bases). Trimming cost V 2 bases and J 3 bases, with 9 bases left between them. The CDR3 runs to 14 residues. Germline values: CDR1 LNHDA, CDR2 SQIVND (reference sequence).

The rearrangement joins TRBV7-2 to TRBJ2-1; perhaps TRBD2 as D (6 bases). This CDR3 has 16 residues. Germline V lookup: CDR1 SGHTA, CDR2 FQGNSA. V was pared by 1 base and J by 7 bases, with 17 bases between. The CDR3, as DNA: TGTGCCAGCAGCTTAGTAGGCGGGAAATATCGGAATGAGCAGTTCTTC. Its protein is CASSLVGGKYRNEQFF.